The clone carrying this T cell receptor (beta chain) was found a few times. The CDR3 spans 15 residues. Germline V CDR1 and CDR2: SGHAT, FQNNGV. Trimming removed 4 bases at V and 0 bases at J, with 11 bases between. Via MiXCR, TCRdb re-called the 5' RACE reads, giving one row per CDR3 protein. The table lists around 480,000 distinct CDR3 sequences, 14% of them singletons. The sample is drawn from a study of identical twins. These same records also appear under a second study, on yellow fever vaccine responses in identical twins.

The TCR sequence derives from a woman aged 18-29 years in good health. The chain is built from TRBV11-2 and TRBJ2-3, with D perhaps TRBD2 (5 bases). Input material: CD4+ T cells sorted from blood. CDR3 sequence (DNA): TGTGCCAGCAGCTCCTTAGCGATTAGCACAGATACGCAGTATTTT. This gives the protein CASSSLAISTDTQYF.